This T cell receptor beta chain appears in the sequencing data of a study of post-analysis software for immune sequencing data. Across the study: Secondary progressive, relapsing-remitting and progressive-relapsing multiple sclerosis were among the included disease courses. Study-level results: Significantly decreased normalized Chao1 diversity was recorded for multiple sclerosis patients relative to controls. A handful of TRBV segments were significantly more frequent in patients than in controls. TRBV5-6, TRBV5-1 and TRBV20-1 were among these segments. When the samples were clustered directly with F measure, those that had been prepared in the same batch showed strong co-clustering.

Unique-molecular-identifier-tagged TCR beta cDNA libraries were used. Roughly 500,000 cDNA molecules came from around 1 to 10 million T cells. TCRdb re-analysed the PCR reads in MiXCR, keeping a single row per CDR3 protein. The table shows hundreds of thousands of distinct CDR3 sequences, with about 27% occurring only once. Note on this clonotype: Its target is not known.

The CDR3 is 15 residues long. Germline loops: CDR1 MNHEY, CDR2 SVGAGI. The sample consisted of blood. V and J are TRBV6-5 and TRBJ2-7, with 7 bases identical to TRBD1. The closer fit of TRBJ2-5 to the DNA end suggests the J call may be wrong. The origin of this receptor is a girl aged 5-17 years with multiple sclerosis. The CDR3 reads CASSYPGQPEKTQYF. DNA for the CDR3: TGTGCCAGCAGTTACCCGGGACAGCCGGAGAAGACCCAGTACTTC.